Included here is one T cell receptor (beta chain) sequence, with context. Germline CDR1 and CDR2: SGHRS and YFSETQ. The germline V and J ends were trimmed by 5 bases and 6 bases, with 12 bases remaining between them. The CDR3 spans 12 residues. Original data processing: It was from reference gene primer amplification that nucleated cell counts were estimated. Clones were read by immunoSEQ multiplex PCR, and TCRdb kept only the in-frame ones, dropping some. That table is the source of V, J and clone size, and D and trimming were worked out from the DNA. The sample lists approximately 530,000 clones, around 90% occurring once. The record originates from a study of blood T cell repertoires in COVID-19. The overall study: Researchers got acute and convalescent COVID-19 samples from the United States, Italy and Spain. T cells, B-cell-depleted T cells, or PBMCs provided the cDNA or gDNA that served as material.

Followed over time, Seattle patients had been enrolled while infection was active. The receptor comes from a woman in her forties or fifties with COVID-19, enrolled during active disease. The genes are TRBV5-1 and TRBJ2-7; D is uncertain. Sequencing was carried out using peripheral blood. The CDR3 DNA sequence: TGCGCCAGCAGAGAAGGTGACTTCGAGCAGTACTTC. Amino acids: CASREGDFEQYF.